A single sample is the source of the 8 T cell receptor beta chains below, sequenced in a study of blood T cell repertoires in COVID-19. Some clones are missing from TCRdb's copy, which holds only in-frame ones; the method was immunoSEQ multiplex PCR. Here the sample spans about 220,000 clones, approximately 84% being singletons. Sequenced input: peripheral blood. Receptors were obtained from a man between 45 and 60 years old who had recovered from COVID-19.

J is TRBJ1-1 and V is TRBV28; D gene uncertain. CDR3 length: 17 amino acids. V shed 4 bases and J shed 3 bases, with 21 bases lying between them. The germline V gene has CDR1 MDHEN and CDR2 SYDVKM. CDR3 DNA sequence: TGTGCCAGCAGTTCCGTCAGACTCCTTAAGAGGGACACTGAAGCTTTCTTT. The encoded protein is CASSSVRLLKRDTEAFF.

Concerning this clone itself: This sample includes further DNA sequences coding for the same CDR3. V gene TRBV28 combines with J gene TRBJ2-7; 7 bases agree with TRBD1. The CDR3 length is 11 residues. Losses at the gene ends were 7 bases for V and 4 bases for J; bases not matched to a gene: 1. Germline CDR1 MDHEN, CDR2 SYDVKM. In DNA, the CDR3 is TGTGCCAGCACACAGGGGTACGAGCAGTACTTC. Amino acids: CASTQGYEQYF.

CDR3 nucleotides: TGTGCCAGCAGTGCCTCACCCCGACTATTTAACTATGGCTACACCTTC. Encoded protein: CASSASPRLFNYGYTF. The chain links TRBV2 to TRBJ1-2; D remains ambiguous. This CDR3 is built from 16 residues. The ends were cut back, 4 bases at V and 1 base at J, with 16 bases in the middle. Germline CDR1 reads SNHLY; CDR2 reads FYNNEI.

This clone came up many times. This rearrangement joins TRBV10-1 to TRBJ2-2, with 7 bases fitting TRBD1. The CDR3 loop spans 13 amino acids. After removal of 10 bases from V and 5 bases from J, the junction contained 7 bases not matched to a gene. Germline CDR1 reads WNHNN; CDR2 reads SYGVQD (reference sequence). The CDR3 bases are TGCGCCAATATGACAGGGAGAACCGGGGAGCTGTTTTTT. This sequence encodes CANMTGRTGELFF.

This clone was counted a few times. The rearrangement uses TRBV6-5 and TRBJ1-1, with D perhaps matching TRBD1 (5 bases). The germline V gene encodes CDR1 MNHEY and CDR2 SVGAGI. Between the trimmed V and J ends, which lost 4 bases and 1 base, there was a span of 7 bases. This CDR3 has 13 residues. CDR3 in amino acids: CASSWGGNTEAFF. In DNA form, the CDR3 reads TGTGCCAGCAGTTGGGGCGGGAACACTGAAGCTTTCTTT.

V is TRBV28 and J is TRBJ1-1; the match to TRBD1 covers 7 bases. The CDR3 consists of 13 residues. The V segment lost 5 bases and the J segment 6 bases; nucleotides outside the gene matches: 6. In germline, CDR1 is MDHEN, CDR2 SYDVKM. DNA for the CDR3: TGTGCCAGCAGTCAACAGGGGTTCCCTGAAGCTTTCTTT. It is translated as CASSQQGFPEAFF.

This clone was detected a few times. V usage is TRBV11-2 and J usage is TRBJ2-1; tentative D call: TRBD2 (6 bases). The CDR3 has 16 residues. Germline CDR1 reads SGHAT; CDR2 reads FQNNGV. V gave up 5 bases and J gave up 7 bases, with 21 bases separating them. CDR3 in DNA: TGTGCCAGCAGCCCCGGTCGCGGGGTGGGTGGTAATGAGCAGTTCTTC. As protein: CASSPGRGVGGNEQFF.

The CDR3 reads CASRPLRGRAGGELFF. DNA of the CDR3: TGCGCCAGCAGACCCCTGCGCGGGAGGGCCGGCGGGGAGCTGTTTTTT. The chain links TRBV5-1 to TRBJ2-2; 9 bases map to TRBD2. This CDR3 is 16 amino acids long. V dropped 5 bases and J dropped 7; count of bases not matched to a gene: 12. From germline, CDR1 is SGHRS and CDR2 YFSETQ.